One sample yielded the 21 T cell receptor beta chains listed below, sequenced in a study of T-cell memory formation after mild COVID-19 (dated by TCRdb to 2020 to 2023). Preparation of the library involved 5' RACE. Sequenced using an Illumina NovaSeq 6000. TCRdb reprocessing: public reads trimmed at Q25 with fastp, clones called with MiXCR, in-frame beta chains kept. When rows share a CDR3 protein, they turn into one entry using the most common DNA and genes. This sample holds about 290,000 distinct CDR3 sequences; about a sixth were observed only once. The ten largest clones represent 22% of the sample. Specimen: PBMCs or a T cell subset sorted from them (not recorded which). Receptor source: a man aged 18-30 years who had mild COVID-19 (a few samples of this study predate the infection). The sample titles of this study are shuffled in the database, so cell type and time point are left out; the donor was told from shared clones.

This clonotype appeared a few times. The rearrangement links TRBV7-9 to TRBJ2-1; 7 bases align to TRBD2. V was pared by 4 bases and J by 8 bases, with 2 bases of the junction left unmatched. Germline-derived CDR1 and CDR2 are SEHNR and FQNEAQ (reference sequence). The CDR3 runs to 12 residues. CDR3 nucleotide sequence: TGTGCCAGCAGCTCGGGGGGTTATGAGCAGTTCTTC. Translated: CASSSGGYEQFF.

The J gene is TRBJ1-6, the V gene TRBV10-3; maybe TRBD1 (5 bases). CDR1 is ENHRY, CDR2 SYGVKD, per germline. Trimming left V 2 bases short and J 6 bases short, with 17 bases between. The CDR3 has 17 residues. In DNA form, the CDR3 reads TGTGCCATCAGTGAGCACCCGGCAGAAAGGGGTAATTCACCCCTCCACTTT. This sequence encodes CAISEHPAERGNSPLHF.

V is TRBV29-1 and J is TRBJ1-2; weak D call: TRBD1 (6 bases). The CDR3 has 12 residues. CDR1 and CDR2 (germline): SQVTM, ANQGSEA. V lost 4 bases and J lost 7, with 13 bases in between. CDR3 sequence (DNA): TGCAGCGTTGGGGGGCTGGATGTTGGCTACACCTTC. This translates into CSVGGLDVGYTF. Variable domain in full (rest from reference TRBV29-1 and TRBJ1-2): SAVISQKPSRDICQRGTSLTIQCQVDSQVTMMFWYRQQPGQSLTLIATANQGSEATYESGFVIDKFPISRPNLTFSTLTVSNMSPEDSSIYLCSVGGLDVGYTFGSGTRLTVV.

The V gene is TRBV12-5, the J gene TRBJ2-3, with D maybe TRBD1 (5 bases). The V and J ends lost 2 bases and 2 bases respectively, with 11 bases between them. Germline V gives CDR1 LGHNT, CDR2 FRNRAP. The length of the CDR3 is 15 residues. In DNA form, the CDR3 reads TGTGCTAGTGGTTTGACAGGTCTTTACACAGATACGCAGTATTTT. Its protein is CASGLTGLYTDTQYF.

This rearrangement joins TRBV30 to TRBJ2-1, with D maybe TRBD1 (5 bases). The CDR3 is 13 amino acids. The germline CDR1 and CDR2 sequences are GTSNPN and SVGIG (reference sequence). With 0 bases removed from V and 11 bases from J, the gap between germline ends came to 14 bases. CDR3 loop: CAWSVQDKRKQFF. In DNA form, the CDR3 reads TGTGCCTGGAGTGTCCAGGACAAAAGAAAGCAGTTCTTC.

This clonotype was counted only a few times. The rearrangement links TRBV24-1 to TRBJ2-4; D is undetermined. Trimming removed 12 bases from V and 16 bases from J, with 15 bases in between. The CDR3 consists of 9 residues. CDR1 KGHDR and CDR2 SFDVKD come from the germline V gene. The CDR3 coding sequence is TGTGCCCCAGACGGCCGAGCTTACTTC. The encoded protein is CAPDGRAYF.

In this sample, this clonotype turned up a few times. The J gene is TRBJ2-3, the V gene TRBV5-1, with TRBD1 matching over 7 bases. Germline CDR1 is SGHRS and CDR2 is YFSETQ. The length of the CDR3 is 15 residues. V lost 4 bases and J lost 6; bases outside the gene matches: 11. The CDR3 reads CASSRGDRAPDTQYF. The CDR3 region has the DNA TGCGCCAGCAGCCGTGGAGACAGGGCTCCGGATACGCAGTATTTT.

Only a few counts were recorded for this clonotype. The chain carries TRBV20-1 and TRBJ1-2; TRBD1 agrees at 7 bases. Trimming at V came to 3 bases and at J to 2 bases, leaving 3 bases not matched to a gene. Germline lookup yields CDR1 DFQATT and CDR2 SNEGSKA (reference sequence). The CDR3 length is 13 residues. DNA of the CDR3: TGCAGTGCTAGGGTGGACAGGAACTATGGCTACACCTTC. Translated, it gives CSARVDRNYGYTF.

In its sample, this clonotype was seen a few times. V gene TRBV7-2 combines with J gene TRBJ2-3, with TRBD1 as a possible D gene (6 bases). This CDR3 is built from 14 residues. With 5 bases removed from V and 6 bases from J, the gap between germline ends came to 15 bases. The V gene's germline CDR1 is SGHTA and CDR2 FQGNSA. Here the CDR3 reads CASSPTRTADTQYF. For the CDR3, the DNA is TGTGCCAGCAGCCCCACTAGGACAGCGGATACGCAGTATTTT.

This clonotype has just a few counts. The rearrangement uses TRBV4-3 and TRBJ1-5; 7 bases align to TRBD1. The CDR3 loop spans 21 amino acids. Germline CDR1 and CDR2: LGHNA and YSLEER. J lost 0 bases, V lost 3 bases, and 20 bases had no gene match. CDR3 DNA: TGCGCCAGCAGCCAGGACCACGCCTGCAGGGGGGACAGAAATAGCAATCAGCCCCAGCATTTT. Its translation: CASSQDHACRGDRNSNQPQHF.

This clonotype came up many times. This rearrangement joins TRBV20-1 to TRBJ2-7; no clear D. CDR1 and CDR2 (germline): DFQATT, SNEGSKA (reference sequence). V lost 2 bases and J 1 base, leaving 6 bases between the germline ends. CDR3 size: 12 residues. The CDR3 coding sequence is TGCAGTGCTAGATACCGATCCTACGAGCAGTACGTC. Protein sequence: CSARYRSYEQYV.

This clonotype was found a few times. The chain has TRBV20-1 and TRBJ2-1, with 8 positions matching TRBD2. Germline assignment: CDR1 DFQATT and CDR2 SNEGSKA (reference sequence). There are 14 residues in the CDR3. Trimming removed 5 bases from V and 4 bases from J; junction bases left unmatched: 7. The CDR3 nucleotides read TGCAGTGCTCACGAGCGGGGGAGATACAATGAGCAGTTCTTC. Translating gives CSAHERGRYNEQFF.

This clonotype came up once. The chain carries TRBV5-1 and TRBJ1-1; the D gene is possibly TRBD1 (5 bases). With 6 bases removed from V and 3 bases from J, the gap between germline ends came to 18 bases. This CDR3 is 15 amino acids long. Germline-derived CDR1 and CDR2 are SGHRS and YFSETQ. The CDR3 sequence is CASNLTGDSDTEAFF. The CDR3 coding sequence is TGCGCCAGCAACCTAACCGGTGACAGTGACACTGAAGCTTTCTTT.

This clonotype was observed at least ten times. The rearrangement joins TRBV6-5 to TRBJ2-7, with D possibly TRBD2 on 6 matching bases. V lost 2 bases, J lost 2 bases, and 13 bases lay in between. Germline V gene lookup returns CDR1 MNHEY and CDR2 SVGAGI. The CDR3 has 15 amino acids. Written as DNA, the CDR3 is TGTGCCAGCAGTTACGAGGGGACTTTGCCCTACGAGCAGTACTTC. Its protein product is CASSYEGTLPYEQYF.

The V gene is TRBV6-5, the J gene TRBJ2-7, with no clear D. V lost 7 bases to trimming and J lost 4 bases, with 14 bases between them. There are 13 residues in the CDR3. Germline V gene sequence: CDR1 MNHEY, CDR2 SVGAGI. The CDR3 nucleotides read TGTGCCAGCACCTCTGACCTGGGGTACGAGCAGTACTTC. Translation gives CASTSDLGYEQYF.

This clonotype appeared a few times. The genes are TRBV6-2 or TRBV6-3 and TRBJ2-7; TRBD2 is a possible D gene (5 bases). V lost 2 bases and J 5 bases, leaving 22 bases between the germline ends. The CDR3 loop spans 17 amino acids. Germline CDR1 and CDR2: MNHEY and SVGEGT. This CDR3 reads CASSYPTFGGGSDEQYV. The CDR3 coding sequence is TGTGCCAGCAGTTACCCTACTTTTGGTGGAGGATCGGACGAGCAGTACGTC.

The chain employs TRBV18 and TRBJ2-1, with TRBD1 identical over 7 bases. Germline lookup yields CDR1 KGHSH and CDR2 LQKENI. The CDR3 covers 15 residues. The V gene end was trimmed by 3 bases and the J gene end by 4 bases; junction bases not matched to a gene: 6. The CDR3 here is CASSPPDRKYNEQFF. The CDR3 bases are TGTGCCAGCTCACCCCCGGACAGGAAATACAATGAGCAGTTCTTC.

The V and J genes are TRBV6-5 and TRBJ1-2; D gene uncertain. The CDR3 spans 15 residues. Per germline, CDR1 MNHEY and CDR2 SVGAGI. The ends were cut back, 0 bases at V and 4 bases at J, with 12 bases in the middle. The CDR3 DNA reads TGTGCCAGCAGTTACTCGACGAGGGTGGGCTATGGCTACACCTTC. Protein product: CASSYSTRVGYGYTF.

V is TRBV7-2 and J is TRBJ2-1; no clear D gene. V dropped 8 bases and J dropped 4 bases, with 9 bases sitting between them. Germline CDR1 SGHTA, CDR2 FQGNSA. The CDR3 length is 12 residues. The chain's CDR3 is CASSAPYNEQFF. DNA for the CDR3: TGTGCCAGCTCAGCCCCGTACAATGAGCAGTTCTTC.

This clonotype was observed a few times. This chain uses TRBV6-5 with TRBJ1-2, with D maybe TRBD1 (5 bases). This CDR3 spans 15 amino acids. Germline V lookup: CDR1 MNHEY, CDR2 SVGAGI. The germline V and J ends were trimmed by 6 bases and 3 bases, with 17 bases remaining between them. As DNA, the CDR3 is TGTGCCAGCAGCTCCCCACGACAGTTTTACTATGGCTACACCTTC. Protein product: CASSSPRQFYYGYTF.

This clonotype was recorded a few times. The gene calls are TRBV5-8 and TRBJ2-6; TRBD1 matches 9 bases. V gave up 4 bases and J gave up 0 bases; unmatched junction bases: 8. This CDR3 has 18 residues. Germline CDR1 SGHTS, CDR2 YDEGEE. In DNA form, the CDR3 reads TGTGCCAGCAGCGGCGCGGGACAGGGCTTCTCTGGGGCCAACGTCCTGACTTTC. Amino acids: CASSGAGQGFSGANVLTF.